The 22 T cell receptor beta chains below come from one sample, sequenced in a study of blood T cell repertoires in COVID-19 (dated by TCRdb to 2020 to 2022). The library was made by the immunoSEQ multiplex PCR assay. TCRdb re-hosts the immuneACCESS table, in-frame sequences only. Its copies lack some clones; in the studies checked, an unresolved V gene accounts for under half of them, and the cause for the rest is not known. In all, the sample holds about 140,000 clones, and under 90% of those were seen once. Jointly, the top ten make up over 7.5% of the sample. Sequencing was done on a sample of peripheral blood. The receptors here all came from a woman aged 55 to 70 with active or convalescent COVID-19.

V is TRBV6-6 and J is TRBJ1-2; 8 bases map to TRBD1. Germline lookup yields CDR1 MNHNY and CDR2 SVGAGI (reference sequence). The CDR3 length is 15 residues. With 4 bases clipped from V and 7 bases from J, the junction kept 11 bases outside the gene matches. CDR3 region: CASSSSGTGSSGYTF. CDR3 in DNA: TGTGCCAGCAGTTCGTCCGGGACAGGCTCAAGTGGCTACACCTTC.

This chain links TRBV6-5 with TRBJ2-1; 8 bases are shared with TRBD1. Germline assignment: CDR1 MNHEY and CDR2 SVGAGI. The length of the CDR3 is 13 residues. After removal of 6 bases from V and 4 bases from J, the junction contained 2 bases not matched to a gene. CDR3 region: CASSNRGYNEQFF. In DNA form, the CDR3 reads TGTGCCAGCAGCAACAGGGGGTACAATGAGCAGTTCTTC.

This clone has more than one count but fewer than ten. The chain uses TRBV2 and TRBJ1-2, with a tentative D call TRBD1 (5 bases). The V gene's germline CDR1 is SNHLY and CDR2 FYNNEI. There are 17 residues in the CDR3. Trimming stripped 4 bases from V and 2 bases from J, with 20 bases between. CDR3 protein: CASSGGVWRGANYGYTF. As DNA, the CDR3 is TGTGCCAGCAGTGGAGGGGTCTGGAGGGGCGCAAACTATGGCTACACCTTC. Filled out from reference TRBV2 and TRBJ1-2, the complete variable domain reads EPEVTQTPSHQVTQMGQEVILRCVPISNHLYFYWYRQILGQKVEFLVSFYNNEISEKSEIFDDQFSVERPDGSNFTLKIRSTKLEDSAMYFCASSGGVWRGANYGYTFGSGTRLTVV.

The chain joins TRBV28 to TRBJ2-7; TRBD2 agrees at 11 bases. The junction had 7 bases not matched to a gene; V was cut back by 5 bases and J by 7 bases. Germline-derived CDR1 and CDR2 are MDHEN and SYDVKM. The CDR3 length is 14 residues. CDR3 region: CASSISGGAGEQYV. The DNA of the CDR3 is TGTGCCAGCAGTATTAGCGGGGGGGCAGGTGAGCAGTACGTC.

The chain joins TRBV10-3 to TRBJ2-1; the D gene is possibly TRBD1 (6 bases). V was trimmed by 4 bases and J by 5 bases, leaving 9 bases between them. There are 13 residues in the CDR3. The germline V gene has CDR1 ENHRY and CDR2 SYGVKD. Here the CDR3 DNA reads TGTGCCATCAGTGCCCGGACAGACAATGAGCAGTTCTTC. Translation gives CAISARTDNEQFF.

This clone appeared a single time. The chain recombines TRBV19 with TRBJ1-2, with 10 bases matching TRBD1. Germline CDR1 LNHDA, CDR2 SQIVND (reference sequence). CDR3 size: 13 residues. The V gene end was trimmed by 9 bases and the J gene end by 7 bases; junction bases not matched to a gene: 8. CDR3 sequence reads: CASRLGQGGGYTF. In nucleotides, the CDR3 is TGTGCCAGCCGCCTAGGACAGGGGGGTGGCTACACCTTC. The complete variable domain, with remaining parts taken from reference TRBV19 and TRBJ1-2, reads DGGITQSPKYLFRKEGQNVTLSCEQNLNHDAMYWYRQDPGQGLRLIYYSQIVNDFQKGDIAEGYSVSREKKESFPLTVTSAQKNPTAFYLCASRLGQGGGYTFGSGTRLTVV.

Only one count was recorded for this clone. The chain joins TRBV9 to TRBJ2-3; possible D gene TRBD1, 5 bases. Deletions cut 1 base from V and 4 bases from J, with 7 bases between. The CDR3 sequence is 13 residues long. Germline V lookup: CDR1 SGDLS, CDR2 YYNGEE. In DNA form, the CDR3 reads TGTGCCAGCAGCGTAAGGGGTTCAGATACGCAGTATTTT. It specifies CASSVRGSDTQYF. The complete variable domain, with remaining parts taken from reference TRBV9 and TRBJ2-3, reads DSGVTQTPKHLITATGQRVTLRCSPRSGDLSVYWYQQSLDQGLQFLIQYYNGEERAKGNILERFSAQQFPDLHSELNLSSLELGDSALYFCASSVRGSDTQYFGPGTRLTVL.

The rearrangement uses TRBV2 and TRBJ2-3, with 13 bases matching TRBD2. CDR1 is SNHLY, CDR2 FYNNEI, per germline. The trim removed 6 bases at V and 2 bases at J, leaving 2 bases unmatched. This CDR3 is built from 15 residues. This chain's CDR3 is CASSGLAGDTDTQYF. In DNA, the CDR3 is TGTGCCAGCAGCGGACTAGCGGGGGACACAGATACGCAGTATTTT.

This chain links TRBV5-5 with TRBJ2-5, with D possibly being TRBD2 (6 bases). V was trimmed by 3 bases and J by 2 bases, leaving 17 bases between them. Germline CDR1 reads SGHKS; CDR2 reads YYEKEE (reference sequence). There are 16 residues in the CDR3. CDR3 amino acids: CASSYLANGSQETQYF. The CDR3 DNA is TGTGCCAGCAGCTACCTAGCTAACGGGAGTCAAGAGACCCAGTACTTC.

This rearrangement joins TRBV19 to TRBJ1-2; 10 bases agree with TRBD1. Germline CDR1 LNHDA, CDR2 SQIVND (reference sequence). CDR3 length: 16 residues. With V trimmed by 7 bases and J by 4 bases, 12 bases remained unmatched. Written as DNA, the CDR3 is TGTGCCAGTATCCCAGCTGGGACAGGGGTGATCTATGGCTACACCTTC. Translated, it gives CASIPAGTGVIYGYTF.

The V gene is TRBV5-1, the J gene TRBJ2-1, with 12 bases fitting TRBD1. J lost 7 bases, V lost 2 bases, and 4 bases had no gene match. The CDR3 covers 15 residues. Germline CDR1 SGHRS, CDR2 YFSETQ. In DNA, the CDR3 is TGCGCCAGCAGCTTAGGGACAGGGGGCAATAATGAGCAGTTCTTC. Encoded protein: CASSLGTGGNNEQFF.

The genes are TRBV3-1 (or the pseudogene TRBV3-2) and TRBJ2-3; 9 positions agree with TRBD1. The CDR3 is made up of 20 amino acids. CDR1 LGHDT and CDR2 YNNKEL come from the germline V gene (reference sequence). After removal of 1 base from V and 2 bases from J, the junction contained 16 bases not matched to a gene. The CDR3 DNA reads TGTGCCAGCAGCCAAGTGCAACAGGGGGCGGTTGGGGGACCCACAGATACGCAGTATTTT. Amino acid sequence: CASSQVQQGAVGGPTDTQYF.

The chain is built from TRBV28 and TRBJ2-4, with TRBD1 as a possible D gene (6 bases). The CDR3 loop spans 16 amino acids. Germline CDR1 and CDR2: MDHEN and SYDVKM. V was pared by 5 bases and J by 0 bases, with 14 bases between. The CDR3 bases are TGTGCCAGCAGTCCCGGGACACATCTAGCCAAAAACATTCAGTACTTC. Protein product: CASSPGTHLAKNIQYF.

This chain connects TRBV27 to TRBJ2-7, with 7 positions matching TRBD1. After removal of 6 bases from V and 3 bases from J, the junction contained 8 bases not matched to a gene. The germline gives CDR1 MNHEY, CDR2 SMNVEV (reference sequence). The CDR3 totals 14 residues. Written as DNA, the CDR3 is TGTGCCAGCAGACCAGGACAGGTCTTCTACGAGCAGTACTTC. Its translation is CASRPGQVFYEQYF.

The gene calls are TRBV2 and TRBJ1-5; 7 nucleotides agree with TRBD1. V shed 11 bases, J shed 8 bases, and the junction held 9 bases outside the gene matches. This CDR3 comprises 12 residues. The germline gives CDR1 SNHLY, CDR2 FYNNEI. CDR3 DNA: TGTGCCGGCAACAGGGGTTCCGAGCCCCAGCATTTT. Translating it yields CAGNRGSEPQHF. The variable domain in full, with the rest retrieved from reference TRBV2 and TRBJ1-5, is EPEVTQTPSHQVTQMGQEVILRCVPISNHLYFYWYRQILGQKVEFLVSFYNNEISEKSEIFDDQFSVERPDGSNFTLKIRSTKLEDSAMYFCAGNRGSEPQHFGDGTRLSIL.

The CDR3 DNA reads TGCGCCAGCAGCTTTGGGGGGATGAACGAAAAACTGTTTTTT. It specifies CASSFGGMNEKLFF. The V and J genes are TRBV5-1 and TRBJ1-4, with D tentatively TRBD1 (5 bases). This CDR3 spans 14 amino acids. Trimming stripped 2 bases from V and 8 bases from J, with 13 bases between. Germline CDR1 and CDR2: SGHRS and YFSETQ.

The genes are TRBV7-6 and TRBJ2-1, with a tentative D call TRBD2 (5 bases). V shed 6 bases and J shed 0 bases, with 9 bases lying between them. This CDR3 comprises 14 residues. Germline V gives CDR1 SGHVS, CDR2 FNYEAQ. CDR3 DNA sequence: TGTGCCAGCAGTCGGGGTAGCTCCTACAATGAGCAGTTCTTC. It codes for CASSRGSSYNEQFF.

The rearrangement links TRBV24-1 to TRBJ2-3, with 8 positions matching TRBD1. CDR3 length equals 17 residues. Trimming removed 0 bases from V and 5 bases from J; junction bases left unmatched: 9. Germline CDR1 reads KGHDR; CDR2 reads SFDVKD. Here the CDR3 reads CATSDLGRGRGQDTQYF. The CDR3, as DNA: TGTGCCACCAGTGATTTGGGGAGAGGCAGGGGGCAAGATACGCAGTATTTT.

With regard to this clone: The sample holds other DNA sequences that translate to the same CDR3. The chain joins TRBV19 to TRBJ1-3; D is undetermined. The CDR3 spans 15 residues. In germline, CDR1 is LNHDA, CDR2 SQIVND (reference sequence). V gave up 5 bases and J gave up 2 bases, with 13 bases separating them. This CDR3 reads CASSFRTGTGNTIYF. The DNA of the CDR3 is TGTGCCAGTAGTTTCCGGACCGGGACTGGAAACACCATATATTTT.

The V call is TRBV30, the J call TRBJ2-1; D gene uncertain. CDR1 and CDR2 (germline): GTSNPN, SVGIG (reference sequence). The CDR3 has 11 amino acids. V was clipped by 0 bases and J by 9 bases, with 6 bases between them. CDR3 amino acids: CAWSVGFEQFF. The CDR3 DNA is TGTGCCTGGAGTGTTGGCTTTGAGCAGTTCTTC.

The chain carries TRBV7-2 and TRBJ2-1; D is perhaps TRBD2 (5 bases). Germline values: CDR1 SGHTA, CDR2 FQGNSA. CDR3 size: 17 residues. Between the trimmed V and J ends, which lost 4 bases and 7 bases, there was a span of 23 bases. CDR3 nucleotide sequence: TGTGCCAGCAGCTCCGTGGCGAGCGGCCTAAGCGATAATGAGCAGTTCTTC. Translating it yields CASSSVASGLSDNEQFF.

The chain links TRBV9 to TRBJ1-3; the D gene is possibly TRBD1 (5 bases). The CDR3 loop spans 15 amino acids. Germline loops: CDR1 SGDLS, CDR2 YYNGEE. V shed 1 base and J shed 0 bases, with 8 bases lying between them. CDR3 residues: CASSVKGISGNTIYF. The CDR3 region has the DNA TGTGCCAGCAGCGTAAAGGGGATCTCTGGAAACACCATATATTTT.